The rows below give T cell receptor beta chains drawn from one sample of a study of shared clonotypes between healthy human individuals. Clones were read by immunoSEQ multiplex PCR, and TCRdb kept only the in-frame ones, dropping some. The sample carries approximately 980,000 clones, about three quarters recorded once. The sample was memory CD4+ T cells sorted from blood. These receptors all stem from a man in his late teens or twenties in good health. The CDR3 runs from the conserved cysteine through the conserved F or W. D genes are given only for firm matches. The size of a clone is reported for some rows only, either as once, few or many, or as a class for expanded clones.

j_call | clone_size | v_call | d_call | cdr3_aa | cdr3_nt
TRBJ1-2 | . | TRBV9 | TRBD1 | CASSVGTGKNYGYTF | TGTGCCAGCAGCGTAGGGACAGGGAAAAACTATGGCTACACCTTC
TRBJ2-3 | many | TRBV9 | TRBD2 | CASSASGGDRSTDTQYF | TGTGCCAGCAGCGCATCCGGGGGGGACCGTAGCACAGATACGCAGTATTTT
TRBJ2-2 | . | TRBV2 | . | CASSRASTGELFF | TGTGCCAGCAGTCGGGCAAGCACCGGGGAGCTGTTTTTT
TRBJ1-1 | . | TRBV25-1 | . | CASSEYSGGWTEAFF | TGTGCCAGCAGTGAATATTCGGGGGGATGGACTGAAGCTTTCTTT
TRBJ2-7 | . | TRBV2 | . | CASRMGFPYEQYF | TGTGCCAGCAGGATGGGATTTCCCTACGAGCAGTACTTC
TRBJ1-1 | . | TRBV4-3 | . | CASSQVVDSNTEAFF | TGCGCCAGCAGCCAAGTGGTGGACTCGAACACTGAAGCTTTCTTT
TRBJ1-1 | . | TRBV5-6 | TRBD1 | CASSLGQGTTEAFF | TGTGCCAGCAGCCTGGGACAGGGTACCACTGAAGCTTTCTTT
TRBJ2-7 | . | TRBV7-2 | . | CASSLGLAGEQYF | TGTGCCAGCAGCTTAGGTCTAGCAGGCGAGCAGTACTTC
TRBJ1-6 | . | TRBV6-5 | . | CASNSAGYNSPLHF | TGTGCCAGCAACTCGGCAGGGTATAATTCACCCCTCCACTTT
TRBJ1-1 | . | TRBV2 | . | CASSGRMNTEAFF | TGTGCCAGCAGTGGACGGATGAACACTGAAGCTTTCTTT
TRBJ2-3 | . | TRBV5-4 | TRBD1 | CASSQDPGTGRPDTQYF | TGTGCCAGCAGCCAAGACCCCGGGACAGGGAGGCCAGATACGCAGTATTTT